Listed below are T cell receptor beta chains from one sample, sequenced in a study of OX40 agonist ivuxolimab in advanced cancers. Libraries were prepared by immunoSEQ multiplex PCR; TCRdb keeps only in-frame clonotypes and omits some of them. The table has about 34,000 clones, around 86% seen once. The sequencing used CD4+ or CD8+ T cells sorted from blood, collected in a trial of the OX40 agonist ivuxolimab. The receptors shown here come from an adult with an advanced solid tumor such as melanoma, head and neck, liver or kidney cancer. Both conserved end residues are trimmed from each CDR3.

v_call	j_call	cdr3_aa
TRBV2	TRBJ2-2	ASTTTGTGELF
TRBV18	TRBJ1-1	ASSPVNIRQPAEAF
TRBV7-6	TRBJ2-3	ASTPPGGVGRTKDTQY
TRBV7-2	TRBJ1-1	ASSLAYRNTEAF
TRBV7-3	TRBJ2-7	ASSLYGSSGGAAGEQY
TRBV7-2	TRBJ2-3	ASSLVGTSGPDTQY
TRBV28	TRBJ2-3	ASSRIPTSGSQDTQY
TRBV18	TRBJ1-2	VSSPGQTNTNYGYT
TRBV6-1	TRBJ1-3	ASSGQIHSGNTIY
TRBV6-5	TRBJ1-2	ASSPRRNYGYT
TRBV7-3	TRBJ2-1	ASSLTSYNEQF
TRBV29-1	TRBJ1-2	SVGDRSNYGYT
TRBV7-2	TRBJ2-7	ASSLEQDYEQY
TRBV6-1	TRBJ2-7	ASSRVGEQY
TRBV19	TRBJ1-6	ASTARGRNSPLH
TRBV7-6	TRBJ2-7	ASSLGTAYEQY
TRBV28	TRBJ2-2	ASFREDVGELF
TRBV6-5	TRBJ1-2	ASSYAGQGINGYT
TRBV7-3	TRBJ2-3	ASSLQGASSDTQY
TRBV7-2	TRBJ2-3	ASSSGLGRTDTQY
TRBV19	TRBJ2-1	ASSIQLAGGNEQF
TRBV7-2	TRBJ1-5	ASSLTRGVPWH
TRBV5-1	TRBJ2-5	ASSGEGQGRETQY
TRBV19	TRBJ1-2	ASSIPAGGSYGYT
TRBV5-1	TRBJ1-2	ASSRTLAPTDGYT
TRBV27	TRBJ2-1	ASSLKGAGITARNEQF
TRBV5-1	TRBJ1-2	ASKGEPYGYT
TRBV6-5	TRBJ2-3	ASRGTGTDTQY
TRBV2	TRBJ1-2	ASSDAAAYGYT
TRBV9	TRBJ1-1	ASSSGGGGEAF
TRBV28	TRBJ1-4	ASSQGRTNEKLF
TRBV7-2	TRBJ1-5	ASSLAGLGNQPQH
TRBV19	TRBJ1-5	ASSWDSGSNQPQH
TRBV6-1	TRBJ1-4	ASKPVPTNEKLF
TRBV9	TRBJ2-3	ASSFTSGRGGTDTQY
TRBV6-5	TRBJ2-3	ASSYAGGLDTQY
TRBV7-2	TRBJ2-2	ASSLRRDYPNTGELF
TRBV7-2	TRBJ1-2	ASSFTGANYGYT
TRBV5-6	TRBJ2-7	ASSPGPPAEQY
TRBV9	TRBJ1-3	ASSVSEGPSSGNTIY
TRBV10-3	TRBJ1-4	ATGGGLSEKLF
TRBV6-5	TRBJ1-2	ASSAGPLGSYGYT
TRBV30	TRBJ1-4	AWRQGPTNEKLF
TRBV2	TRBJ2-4	ASRDRGGNIQY
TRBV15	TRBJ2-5	ATRPSGGQETQY
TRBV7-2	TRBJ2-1	ASSSTGLAWF
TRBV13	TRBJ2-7	ASSLSHDGTYEQY
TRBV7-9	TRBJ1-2	ASSRRTESYGYT
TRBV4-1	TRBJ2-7	ASSQPASGEQY
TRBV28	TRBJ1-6	ASSLPWIPNSPLH
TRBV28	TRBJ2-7	ASTSLGGRGNYEQY
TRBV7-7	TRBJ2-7	ASSPGTGTYEQY
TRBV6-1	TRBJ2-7	ASRISYEQY
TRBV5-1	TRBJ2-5	ASSSGLAFETQY
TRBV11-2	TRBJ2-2	ASSLSDPDTGELF
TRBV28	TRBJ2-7	ASSQPGTSYEQY
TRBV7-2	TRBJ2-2	ASSLRGSNTGELF
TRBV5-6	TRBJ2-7	ASSLVAGVSYEQY
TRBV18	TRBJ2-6	ASSPPRTGGTYSGANVLT